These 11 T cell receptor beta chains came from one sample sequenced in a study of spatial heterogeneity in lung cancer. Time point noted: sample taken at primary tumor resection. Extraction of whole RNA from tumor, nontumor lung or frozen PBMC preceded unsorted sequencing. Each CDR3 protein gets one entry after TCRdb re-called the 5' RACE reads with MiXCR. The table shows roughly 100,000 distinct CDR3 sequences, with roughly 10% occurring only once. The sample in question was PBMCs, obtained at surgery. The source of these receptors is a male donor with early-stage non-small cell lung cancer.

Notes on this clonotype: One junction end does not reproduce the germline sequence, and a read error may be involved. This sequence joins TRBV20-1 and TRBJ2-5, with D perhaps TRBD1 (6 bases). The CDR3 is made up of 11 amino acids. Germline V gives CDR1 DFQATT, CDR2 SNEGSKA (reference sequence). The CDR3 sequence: CSVSQPGETHF. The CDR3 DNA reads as TGCAGTGTTAGTCAGCCAGGGGAGACCCACTTC.

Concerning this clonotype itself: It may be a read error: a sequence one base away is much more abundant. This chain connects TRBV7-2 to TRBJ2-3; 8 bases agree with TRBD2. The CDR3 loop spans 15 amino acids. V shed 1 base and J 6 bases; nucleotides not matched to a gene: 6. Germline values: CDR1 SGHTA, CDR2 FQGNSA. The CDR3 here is CASSLGLARGDTQYF. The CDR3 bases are TGTGCCAGCAGCTTAGGACTAGCGAGGGGCGATACGCAGTATTTT.

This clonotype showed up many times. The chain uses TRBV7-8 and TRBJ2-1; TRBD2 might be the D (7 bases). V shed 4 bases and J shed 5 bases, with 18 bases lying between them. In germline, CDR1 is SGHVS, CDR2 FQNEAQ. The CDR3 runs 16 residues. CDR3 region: CASSYHGGRIDNEQFF. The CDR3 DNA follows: TGTGCCAGCAGCTATCACGGGGGGCGCATCGACAATGAGCAGTTCTTC.

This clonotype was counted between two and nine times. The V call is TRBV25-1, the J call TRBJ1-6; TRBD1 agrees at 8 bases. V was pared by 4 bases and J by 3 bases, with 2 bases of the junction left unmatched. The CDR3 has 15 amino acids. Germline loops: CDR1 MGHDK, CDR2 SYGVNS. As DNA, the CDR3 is TGTGCCAGCAGTGGGGGACAGGTCTATAATTCACCCCTCCACTTT. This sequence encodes CASSGGQVYNSPLHF. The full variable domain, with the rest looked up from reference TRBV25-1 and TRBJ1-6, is EADIYQTPRYLVIGTGKKITLECSQTMGHDKMYWYQQDPGMELHLIHYSYGVNSTEKGDLSSESTVSRIRTEHFPLTLESARPSHTSQYLCASSGGQVYNSPLHFGNGTRLTVT.

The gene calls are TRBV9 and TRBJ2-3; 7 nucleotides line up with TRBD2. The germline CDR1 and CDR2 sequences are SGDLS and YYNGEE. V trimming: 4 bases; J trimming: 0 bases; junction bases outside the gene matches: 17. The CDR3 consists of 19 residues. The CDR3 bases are TGTGCCAGCAGCTTGCCGACGAGGAGCCGGACTAGTAGCACAGATACGCAGTATTTT. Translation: CASSLPTRSRTSSTDTQYF.

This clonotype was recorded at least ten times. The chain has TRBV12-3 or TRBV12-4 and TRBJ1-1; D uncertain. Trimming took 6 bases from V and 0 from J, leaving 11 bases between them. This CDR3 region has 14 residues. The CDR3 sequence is CASSPGEMNTEAFF. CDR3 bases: TGTGCCAGCAGCCCCGGAGAGATGAACACTGAAGCTTTCTTT.

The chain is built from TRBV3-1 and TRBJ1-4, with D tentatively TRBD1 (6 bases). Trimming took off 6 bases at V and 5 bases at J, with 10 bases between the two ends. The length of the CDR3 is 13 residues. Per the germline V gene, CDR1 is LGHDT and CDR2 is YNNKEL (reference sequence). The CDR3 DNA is TGTGCCAGCAGAGGGGGTGGAAATGAAAAACTGTTTTTT. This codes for CASRGGGNEKLFF.

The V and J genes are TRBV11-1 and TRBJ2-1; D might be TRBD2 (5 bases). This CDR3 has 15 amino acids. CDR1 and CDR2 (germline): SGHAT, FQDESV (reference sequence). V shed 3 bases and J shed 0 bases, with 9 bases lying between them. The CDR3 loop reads CASSFGDSSYNEQFF. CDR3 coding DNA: TGTGCCAGCAGCTTCGGGGATAGCTCCTACAATGAGCAGTTCTTC.

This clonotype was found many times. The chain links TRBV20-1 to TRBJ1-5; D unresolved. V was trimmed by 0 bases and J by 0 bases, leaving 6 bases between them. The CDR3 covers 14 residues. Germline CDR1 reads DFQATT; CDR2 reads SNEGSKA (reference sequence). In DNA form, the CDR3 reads TGCAGTGCTAGAGAGGGAAATAGCAATCAGCCCCAGCATTTT. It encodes CSAREGNSNQPQHF.

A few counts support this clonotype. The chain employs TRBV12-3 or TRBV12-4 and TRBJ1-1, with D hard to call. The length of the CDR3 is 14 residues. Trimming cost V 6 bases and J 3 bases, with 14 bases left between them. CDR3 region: CASRSPLRDTEAFF. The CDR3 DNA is TGTGCCAGCAGGAGCCCTTTAAGGGACACTGAAGCTTTCTTT.

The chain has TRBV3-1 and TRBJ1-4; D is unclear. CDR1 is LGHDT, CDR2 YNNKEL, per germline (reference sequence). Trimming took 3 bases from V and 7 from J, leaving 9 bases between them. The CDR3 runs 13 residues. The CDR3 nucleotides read TGTGCCAGCAGCCAGACACGGGGTGAAAAACTGTTTTTT. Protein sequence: CASSQTRGEKLFF. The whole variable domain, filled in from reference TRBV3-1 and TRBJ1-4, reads DTAVSQTPKYLVTQMGNDKSIKCEQNLGHDTMYWYKQDSKKFLKIMFSYNNKELIINETVPNRFSPKSPDKAHLNLHINSLELGDSAVYFCASSQTRGEKLFFGSGTQLSVL.